Presented here are 9 T cell receptor beta chains from one specimen sequenced in a study of blood T cell repertoires in COVID-19. Libraries were prepared by immunoSEQ multiplex PCR; TCRdb keeps only in-frame clonotypes and omits some of them. This table has 280,000 or so clones, roughly 86% appearing once. The sequenced sample consisted of PBMCs or T cells enriched from blood (not recorded which). Source of these receptors: a woman aged 50 to 60 who had been exposed to COVID-19.

This clone was picked up one time. The V and J genes are TRBV7-9 and TRBJ1-5; D not certain. This CDR3 has 11 amino acids. CDR1 is SEHNR and CDR2 is FQNEAQ in the germline V gene (reference sequence). Trimming took off 5 bases at V and 11 bases at J, with 10 bases between the two ends. CDR3: CASSPKGAQHF. The CDR3, as DNA: TGTGCCAGCAGCCCGAAAGGAGCCCAGCATTTT.

The chain carries TRBV18 and TRBJ1-1; possibly TRBD1 for D (5 bases). The germline gives CDR1 KGHSH, CDR2 LQKENI. The CDR3 extends over 15 amino acids. The V and J ends lost 6 bases and 2 bases respectively, with 16 bases between them. DNA of the CDR3: TGTGCCAGCTCTTTCACGGGGGTAGGAAACACTGAAGCTTTCTTT. Amino acid sequence: CASSFTGVGNTEAFF.

The chain links TRBV5-1 to TRBJ2-1; 9 bases fit TRBD1. This CDR3 has 14 residues. The junction had 9 bases not matched to a gene; V was cut back by 7 bases and J by 7 bases. Germline-derived CDR1 and CDR2 are SGHRS and YFSETQ. As DNA, the CDR3 is TGCGCCAGCGCTACAGGGGGCGCCCAGAATGAGCAGTTCTTC. It is translated as CASATGGAQNEQFF.

This clone was recorded a few times. The chain has TRBV6-5 and TRBJ1-2, with TRBD1 identical over 9 bases. From germline, CDR1 is MNHEY and CDR2 SVGAGI. The J segment lost 4 bases and the V segment lost 2 bases, leaving 5 bases of the junction unmatched. This CDR3 region has 15 residues. The CDR3 nucleotides read TGTGCCAGCAGTTACAGGGGACAGGGATCCTATGGCTACACCTTC. As protein: CASSYRGQGSYGYTF.

The CDR3 spells CASSLGTGPYGYTF. The CDR3 nucleotides read TGTGCCAGCAGCCTAGGGACAGGCCCCTATGGCTACACCTTC. V gene TRBV11-2 combines with J gene TRBJ1-2; TRBD1 matches 8 bases. Germline CDR1 SGHAT, CDR2 FQNNGV. Losses at the gene ends were 5 bases for V and 4 bases for J; bases not matched to a gene: 6. The CDR3 extends over 14 amino acids.

The chain uses TRBV21-1 and TRBJ1-2; TRBD1 is the table's D call, not checked against the DNA. TRBV21-1 is noted as a pseudogene. The CDR3 runs to 15 residues. The CDR3 DNA reads TGTGCCAGCAGCAAATTTCAGGGGTCAATCTATGGCTACACCTTC. Translation gives CASSKFQGSIYGYTF.

The chain joins TRBV28 to TRBJ1-2; D unclear. CDR1 and CDR2 from the germline V gene are MDHEN and SYDVKM. The CDR3 has 12 amino acids. The V gene lost 11 bases and the J gene lost 1 base, with 11 bases spanning the gap. CDR3 bases: TGTGCCTCCAGAATTGATAACTATGGCTACACCTTC. Encoded protein: CASRIDNYGYTF.

The V call is TRBV7-2, the J call TRBJ1-1, with D possibly matching TRBD1 (5 bases). V lost 5 bases and J lost 5, with 12 bases in between. The V gene's germline CDR1 is SGHTA and CDR2 FQGNSA. The CDR3 length is 13 residues. For the CDR3, the DNA is TGTGCCAGCAGCCGTAGGCGGGGGACTGAAGCTTTCTTT. As protein: CASSRRRGTEAFF.

The V gene is TRBV5-1, the J gene TRBJ2-1; D perhaps matches TRBD2 (6 bases). Germline V CDR1 and CDR2: SGHRS, YFSETQ. Between the trimmed V and J ends, which lost 5 bases and 2 bases, there was a span of 14 bases. This CDR3 is 15 amino acids long. The CDR3 loop is CASSMVGGPYNEQFF. The CDR3 DNA sequence: TGCGCCAGCAGTATGGTGGGGGGACCCTACAATGAGCAGTTCTTC.